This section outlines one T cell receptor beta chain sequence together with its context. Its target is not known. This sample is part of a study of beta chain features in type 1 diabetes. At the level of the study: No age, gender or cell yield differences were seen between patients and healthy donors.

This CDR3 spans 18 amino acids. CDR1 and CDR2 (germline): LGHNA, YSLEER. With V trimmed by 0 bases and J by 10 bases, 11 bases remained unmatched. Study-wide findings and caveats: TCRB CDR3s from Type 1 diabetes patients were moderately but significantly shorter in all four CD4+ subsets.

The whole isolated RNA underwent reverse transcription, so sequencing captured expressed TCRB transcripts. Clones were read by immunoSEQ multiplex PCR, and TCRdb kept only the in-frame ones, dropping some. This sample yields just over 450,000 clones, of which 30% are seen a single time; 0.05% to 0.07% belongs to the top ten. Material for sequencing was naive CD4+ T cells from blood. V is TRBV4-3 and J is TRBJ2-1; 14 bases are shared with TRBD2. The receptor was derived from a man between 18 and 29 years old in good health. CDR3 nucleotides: TGCGCCAGCAGCCAAGAAGTGTCCGGGACTAGCGGGAGTCGGGAGCAGTTCTTC. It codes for CASSQEVSGTSGSREQFF.